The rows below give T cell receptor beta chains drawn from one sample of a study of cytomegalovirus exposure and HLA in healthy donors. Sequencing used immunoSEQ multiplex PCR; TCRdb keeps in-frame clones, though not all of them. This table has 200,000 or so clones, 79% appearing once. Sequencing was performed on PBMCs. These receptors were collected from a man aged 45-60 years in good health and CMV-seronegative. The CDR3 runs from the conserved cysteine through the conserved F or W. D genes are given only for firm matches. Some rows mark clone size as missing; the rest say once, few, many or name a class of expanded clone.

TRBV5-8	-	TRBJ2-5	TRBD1	CASSLPGQGRETQYF	TGTGCCAGCAGCCTACCGGGACAGGGGAGAGAGACCCAGTACTTC
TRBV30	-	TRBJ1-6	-	CAHRRENSPLHF	TGTGCCCACAGGAGAGAGAATTCACCCCTCCACTTT
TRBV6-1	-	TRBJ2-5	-	CASSLRQGGEETQYF	TGTGCCAGCAGCCTCAGACAGGGAGGAGAAGAGACCCAGTACTTC
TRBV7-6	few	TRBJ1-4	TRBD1	CASSRDRGDEKLFF	TGTGCCAGCAGCCGGGACAGGGGAGATGAAAAACTGTTTTTT
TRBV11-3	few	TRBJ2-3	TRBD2	CASSLGLAGDTQYF	TGTGCCAGCAGCCTCGGACTAGCAGGCGATACGCAGTATTTT
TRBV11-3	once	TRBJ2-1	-	CASSLGAGWYNEQFF	TGTGCCAGCAGCTTAGGCGCAGGGTGGTACAATGAGCAGTTCTTC
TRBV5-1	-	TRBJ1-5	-	CASSLVGGSNQPQHF	TGCGCCAGCAGCTTGGTGGGGGGTAGCAATCAGCCCCAGCATTTT
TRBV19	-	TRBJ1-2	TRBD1	CASSLGGYYGYTF	TGTGCCAGTAGTTTAGGGGGCTACTATGGCTACACCTTC
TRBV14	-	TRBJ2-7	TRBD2	CASSQLGAGSYEQYF	TGTGCCAGCAGCCAGCTAGGAGCGGGGTCCTACGAGCAGTACTTC
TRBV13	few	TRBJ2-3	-	CASSFRGGTDTQYF	TGTGCCAGCAGCTTCAGGGGAGGCACAGATACGCAGTATTTT
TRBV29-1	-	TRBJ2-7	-	CSVGKDTSSYEQYF	TGCAGCGTTGGAAAGGACACCAGCTCCTACGAGCAGTACTTC
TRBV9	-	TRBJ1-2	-	CASSEVDSSYGYTF	TGTGCCAGCAGCGAAGTCGACAGCTCCTATGGCTACACCTTC
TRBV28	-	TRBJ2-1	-	CASSLPGNHNEQFF	TGTGCCAGCAGTTTACCCGGGAACCACAATGAGCAGTTCTTC
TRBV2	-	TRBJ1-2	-	CASSERKERLYGYTF	TGTGCCAGCAGTGAGCGGAAAGAACGCCTATATGGCTACACCTTC
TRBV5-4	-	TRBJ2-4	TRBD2	CASSLTGLAGATKNIQYF	TGTGCCAGCAGCCTGACGGGACTAGCGGGAGCGACCAAAAACATTCAGTACTTC
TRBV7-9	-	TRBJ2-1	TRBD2	CASSPSGRINEQFF	TGTGCCAGCAGTCCTAGCGGGAGGATCAATGAGCAGTTCTTC
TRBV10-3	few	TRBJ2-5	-	CAISEPRLQETQYF	TGTGCCATCAGTGAGCCGCGGCTTCAAGAGACCCAGTACTTC
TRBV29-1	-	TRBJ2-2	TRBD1	CSVEGGTGRDTGELFF	TGCAGCGTTGAAGGCGGGACAGGGAGGGACACCGGGGAGCTGTTTTTT
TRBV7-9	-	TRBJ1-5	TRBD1	CASSLPGQGNQPQHF	TGTGCCAGCAGCTTGCCGGGACAGGGGAACCAGCCCCAGCATTTT
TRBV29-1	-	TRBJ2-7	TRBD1	CSVEGTDSYEQYF	TGCAGCGTTGAGGGGACAGACTCCTACGAGCAGTACTTC
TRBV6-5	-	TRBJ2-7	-	CASSKAGPTYEQYF	TGTGCCAGCAGCAAAGCGGGCCCCACCTACGAGCAGTACTTC
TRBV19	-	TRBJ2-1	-	CASSIGGRPDNEQFF	TGTGCCAGTAGTATAGGGGGGAGGCCCGACAATGAGCAGTTCTTC
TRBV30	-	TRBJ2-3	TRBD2	CAWKVTGLSTDTQYF	TGTGCCTGGAAGGTGACGGGACTAAGCACAGATACGCAGTATTTT
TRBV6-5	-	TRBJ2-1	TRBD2	CASSRRESYNEQFF	TGTGCCAGCAGTAGGCGGGAGTCCTACAATGAGCAGTTCTTC
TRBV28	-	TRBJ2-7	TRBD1	CASRPGDRGLNEQYF	TGTGCCAGCAGACCGGGGGACAGGGGTCTCAACGAGCAGTACTTC
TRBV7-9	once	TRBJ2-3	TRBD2	CASSPRTSGRVGDTQYF	TGTGCCAGCAGCCCCCGAACTAGCGGTCGAGTAGGGGATACGCAGTATTTT
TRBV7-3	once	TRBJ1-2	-	CASSFFLRGSSYGYTF	TGTGCCAGCAGCTTCTTCTTAAGGGGTTCCTCCTATGGCTACACCTTC
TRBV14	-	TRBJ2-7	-	CASSQHQGREQYF	TGTGCCAGCAGCCAGCACCAGGGGCGCGAGCAGTACTTC
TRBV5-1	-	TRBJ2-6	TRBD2	CASSGRGLASPSANVLTF	TGCGCCAGCAGCGGGAGGGGACTAGCGTCCCCTTCGGCCAACGTCCTGACTTTC
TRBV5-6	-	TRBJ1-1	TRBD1	CASSFYAGGFTEAFF	TGTGCCAGCAGCTTTTATGCAGGGGGCTTCACTGAAGCTTTCTTT
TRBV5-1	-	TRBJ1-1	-	CACRTGNTEAFF	TGCGCCTGCAGAACAGGGAACACTGAAGCTTTCTTT
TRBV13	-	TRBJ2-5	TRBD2	CASSLGRGETQYF	TGTGCCAGCAGTCTTGGGCGGGGGGAGACCCAGTACTTC
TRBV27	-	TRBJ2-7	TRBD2	CASSRSGGYEQYF	TGTGCCAGCAGTCGTAGCGGGGGCTACGAGCAGTACTTC
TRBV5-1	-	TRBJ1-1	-	CASSYPGEEAFF	TGCGCCAGCAGCTACCCAGGGGAAGAAGCTTTCTTT
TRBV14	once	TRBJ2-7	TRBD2	CASRPTSGRVEQYF	TGTGCCAGCAGACCTACTAGCGGGAGGGTCGAGCAGTACTTC
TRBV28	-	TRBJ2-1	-	CASVKGGGVEEQFF	TGTGCCAGCGTGAAAGGGGGAGGGGTTGAGGAGCAGTTCTTC
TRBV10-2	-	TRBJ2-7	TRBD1	CASRGQDSYEQYF	TGCGCCAGCAGAGGACAGGACTCCTACGAGCAGTACTTC
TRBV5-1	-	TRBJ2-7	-	CASTNLQDEQYF	TGCGCCAGCACCAACCTACAGGACGAGCAGTACTTC